This T cell receptor beta chain was identified during a study of CD8 T cells in ankylosing spondylitis. Germline-derived CDR1 and CDR2 are SGHDT and YYEEEE. V lost 6 bases to trimming and J lost 4 bases, with 14 bases between them. The CDR3 runs 14 residues. TCRdb redid the calling of the 5' RACE reads with MiXCR, one entry per CDR3 protein. The sample has 150,000 or so distinct CDR3 sequences; 9.5% to 10% are singletons. The chain has TRBV5-6 and TRBJ2-1; D unresolved. Sequenced: blood, either unsorted or a sorted T cell fraction (not recorded which). This sequence originates from a female donor with ankylosing spondylitis or in good health (not recorded which). CDR3 in amino acids: CASTGRPEYNEQFF. The CDR3 region has the DNA TGTGCCAGCACCGGACGGCCGGAGTACAATGAGCAGTTCTTC.